This TCR beta chain was observed in a study of blood T cell repertoires in COVID-19 (dated by TCRdb to 2018 to 2020). Regarding the study in general: The collaborator samples originated in the United States, Italy and Spain and spanned the acute and convalescent phases of COVID-19. The material from the prospective study consisted of cDNA or gDNA derived from T cells, B-cell-depleted T cells, or PBMCs. The dataset comprised deeply sampled blood TCRbeta repertoires from subjects exposed to, actively infected with, or recovered from COVID-19. The repertoires were released in a freely available public database meant as a resource for research on the immune response to SARS-CoV-2. The samples were drawn from the first 160 participants of the ongoing ImmuneRACE study and from 950 to 1,500 subjects provided by 6 global collaborators. Sample metadata almost always included a de-identified subject ID, COVID-19 status, age in years and sex. HLA class I and class II types, where available, came from metadata supplied by the sample provider rather than from assay-based typing.

Broad study findings and their caveats: The quantity of clinical and demographic metadata differed by source and by participant and was supplied without curation.

At one collaborating source in Seattle, patients were enrolled during active infection and were followed longitudinally through the course of disease. Whole blood was collected in K2EDTA tubes by collaborating institutions according to the institutions' own protocols. For TCRbeta analysis, collaborators shipped samples in one of three forms: frozen whole blood, isolated PBMCs, or DNA extracted from either of those sample types. On this clone: Its antigen is still unknown. One base away there is no much larger clone; base qualities are not given.

TCRbeta CDR3 regions were amplified from genomic DNA using the immunoSEQ Assay, a bias-controlled multiplex PCR. From the authors' description of their analysis: The number of nucleated cells in each sample was estimated from the amplification of reference gene primers within the assay. Sequence reads were collapsed and filtered to measure the absolute abundance of every unique TCRbeta CDR3 rearrangement. For each sample, productive Simpson clonality was calculated as the square root of Simpson's diversity index over productive rearrangements. TCRdb limited this immuneACCESS table to in-frame rearrangements with V and J called. A share of clones is missing; checked studies link under half to unresolved V genes, and the rest is unexplained. The V and J calls and clone size were taken over from that table, and D and trimming were inferred from the DNA. Recorded for this sample are about 420,000 clones; around 90% of them occurred a single time. 0.7% to 1% of the sample is held by the ten biggest clonotypes.

The CDR3 spans 14 residues, from the cysteine through the phenylalanine. This entry keeps only the CDR3 DNA: 42 bases, framed from base 1. Looking up the germline V gene yields CDR1 MNHEY and CDR2 SVGAGI. From V the trimming removes 8 bases and from J it removes 6 bases, while the gene matches leave 11 bases of the junction unaccounted for. The sequenced material came from peripheral blood. This chain is built from TRBV6-5 and TRBJ2-3, and TRBD2 matches 7 of the central bases. The TCR originated in a man younger than 30 with COVID-19, enrolled during active disease. CDR3 protein: CASRRLAPGDTQYF. The nucleotides are TGTGCCAGCCGTCGACTAGCCCCTGGGGATACGCAGTATTTT.